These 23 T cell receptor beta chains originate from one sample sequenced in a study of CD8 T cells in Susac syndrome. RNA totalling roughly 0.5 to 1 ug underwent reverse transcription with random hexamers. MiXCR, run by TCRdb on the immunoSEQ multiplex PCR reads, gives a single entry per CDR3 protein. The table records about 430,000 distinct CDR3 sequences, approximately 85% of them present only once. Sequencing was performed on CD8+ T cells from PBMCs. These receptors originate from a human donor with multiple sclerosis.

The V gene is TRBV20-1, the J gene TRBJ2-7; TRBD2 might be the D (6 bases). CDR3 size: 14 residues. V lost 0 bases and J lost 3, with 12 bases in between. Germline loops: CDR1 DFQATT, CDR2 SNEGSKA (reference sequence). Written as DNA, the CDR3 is TGCAGTGCTAGAGATCGACTAGGGCGCTACGAGCAGTACTTC. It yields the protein CSARDRLGRYEQYF.

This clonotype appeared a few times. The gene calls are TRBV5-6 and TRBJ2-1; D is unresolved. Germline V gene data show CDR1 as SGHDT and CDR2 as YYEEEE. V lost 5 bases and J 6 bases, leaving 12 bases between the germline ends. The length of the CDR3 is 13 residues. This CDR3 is CASSWNPRNEQFF. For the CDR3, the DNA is TGTGCCAGCAGTTGGAACCCCCGCAATGAGCAGTTCTTC.

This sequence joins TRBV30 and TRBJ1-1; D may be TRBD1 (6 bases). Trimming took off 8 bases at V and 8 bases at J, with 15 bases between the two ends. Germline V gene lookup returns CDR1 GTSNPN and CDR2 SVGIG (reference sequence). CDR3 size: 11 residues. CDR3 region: CARRTEFEAFF. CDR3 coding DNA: TGTGCCCGACGGACAGAATTCGAAGCTTTCTTT.

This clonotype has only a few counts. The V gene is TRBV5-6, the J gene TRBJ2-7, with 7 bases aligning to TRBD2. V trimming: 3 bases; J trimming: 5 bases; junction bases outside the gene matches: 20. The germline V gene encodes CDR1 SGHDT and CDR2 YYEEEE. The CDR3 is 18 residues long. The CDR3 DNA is TGTGCCAGCAGCTCTCGGTTGAAAGCGGGAAGAACTCCCCACGAGCAGTACTTC. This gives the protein CASSSRLKAGRTPHEQYF. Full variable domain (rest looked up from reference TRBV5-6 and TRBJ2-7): DAGVTQSPTHLIKTRGQQVTLRCSPKSGHDTVSWYQQALGQGPQFIFQYYEEEERQRGNFPDRFSGHQFPNYSSELNVNALLLGDSALYLCASSSRLKAGRTPHEQYFGPGTRLTVT.

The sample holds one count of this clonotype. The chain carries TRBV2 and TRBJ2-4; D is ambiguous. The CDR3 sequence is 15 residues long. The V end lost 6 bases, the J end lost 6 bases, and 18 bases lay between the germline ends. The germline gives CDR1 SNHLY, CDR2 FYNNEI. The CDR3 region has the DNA TGTGCCAGCAGAGACACCCTCAGCAATATAAACATTCAGTACTTC. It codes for CASRDTLSNINIQYF.

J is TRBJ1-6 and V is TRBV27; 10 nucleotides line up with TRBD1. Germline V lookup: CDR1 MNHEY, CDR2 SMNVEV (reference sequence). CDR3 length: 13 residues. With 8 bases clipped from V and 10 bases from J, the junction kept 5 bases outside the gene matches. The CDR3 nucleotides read TGTGCCAGCCGGGACAGGGGATACTCACCCCTCCACTTT. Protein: CASRDRGYSPLHF.

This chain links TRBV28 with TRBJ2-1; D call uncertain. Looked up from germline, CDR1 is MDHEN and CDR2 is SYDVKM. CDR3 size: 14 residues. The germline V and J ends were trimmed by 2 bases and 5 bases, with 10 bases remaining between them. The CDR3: CASSLGLDHNEQFF. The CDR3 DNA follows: TGTGCCAGCAGTTTAGGGCTAGATCACAATGAGCAGTTCTTC.

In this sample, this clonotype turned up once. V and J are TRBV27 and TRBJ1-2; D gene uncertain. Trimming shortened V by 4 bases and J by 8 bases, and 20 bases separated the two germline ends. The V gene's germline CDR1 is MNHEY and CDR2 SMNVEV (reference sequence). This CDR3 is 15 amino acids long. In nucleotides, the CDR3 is TGTGCCAGCAGTTCCTCATTAGGCCCGGAAGGAGGCTACACCTTC. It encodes CASSSSLGPEGGYTF.

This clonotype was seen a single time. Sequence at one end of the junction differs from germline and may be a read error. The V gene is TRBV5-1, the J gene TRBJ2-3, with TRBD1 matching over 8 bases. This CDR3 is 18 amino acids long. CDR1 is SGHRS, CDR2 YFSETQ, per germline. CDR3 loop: CASSLAPVTGEWTGTQYF. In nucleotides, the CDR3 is TGCGCCAGCAGCTTGGCCCCCGTGACAGGGGAGTGGACAGGTACGCAGTATTTT.

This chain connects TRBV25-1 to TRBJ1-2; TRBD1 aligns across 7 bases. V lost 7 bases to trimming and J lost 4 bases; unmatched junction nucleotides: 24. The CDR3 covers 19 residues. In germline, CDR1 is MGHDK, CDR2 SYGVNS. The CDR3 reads CASTGIMGDSQNSGYGYTF. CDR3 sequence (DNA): TGTGCCAGCACTGGTATAATGGGGGACAGTCAAAACTCGGGCTATGGCTACACCTTC.

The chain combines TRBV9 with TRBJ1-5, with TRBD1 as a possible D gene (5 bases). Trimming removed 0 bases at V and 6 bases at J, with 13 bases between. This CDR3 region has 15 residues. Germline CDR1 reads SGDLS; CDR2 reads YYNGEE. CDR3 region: CASSVDRDGAQPQHF. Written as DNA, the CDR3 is TGTGCCAGCAGCGTAGATCGGGATGGGGCTCAGCCCCAGCATTTT.

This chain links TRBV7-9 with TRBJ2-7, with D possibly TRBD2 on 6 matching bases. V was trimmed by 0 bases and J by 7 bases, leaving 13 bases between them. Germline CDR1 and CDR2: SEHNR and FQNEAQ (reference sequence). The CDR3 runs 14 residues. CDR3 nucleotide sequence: TGTGCCAGCAGCTTAGCAGGTAACGCGGGAGAGCAGTACTTC. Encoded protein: CASSLAGNAGEQYF.

CDR3 loop: CASSYSGPSYEQYF. CDR3 DNA sequence: TGTGCCAGCAGTTACTCGGGGCCCTCCTACGAGCAGTACTTC. The gene calls are TRBV6-5 and TRBJ2-7, with D possibly being TRBD1 (5 bases). This CDR3 has 14 residues. The V end lost 0 bases, the J end lost 0 bases, and 6 bases lay between the germline ends. Germline CDR1 is MNHEY and CDR2 is SVGAGI.

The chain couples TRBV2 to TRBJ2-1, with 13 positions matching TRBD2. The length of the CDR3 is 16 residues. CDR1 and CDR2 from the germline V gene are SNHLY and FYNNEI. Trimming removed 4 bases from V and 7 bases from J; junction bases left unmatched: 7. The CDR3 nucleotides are TGTGCCAGCAGTGGAGGACTAGCGGGAGTACTAAATGAGCAGTTCTTC. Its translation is CASSGGLAGVLNEQFF.

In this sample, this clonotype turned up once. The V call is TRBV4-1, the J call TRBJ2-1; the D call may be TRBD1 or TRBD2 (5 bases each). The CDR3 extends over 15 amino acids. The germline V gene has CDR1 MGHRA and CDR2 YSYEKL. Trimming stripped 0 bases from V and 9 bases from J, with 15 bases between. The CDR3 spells CASSQDRNRGSEQFF. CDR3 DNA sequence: TGCGCCAGCAGCCAAGATCGAAATCGGGGCAGTGAGCAGTTCTTC.

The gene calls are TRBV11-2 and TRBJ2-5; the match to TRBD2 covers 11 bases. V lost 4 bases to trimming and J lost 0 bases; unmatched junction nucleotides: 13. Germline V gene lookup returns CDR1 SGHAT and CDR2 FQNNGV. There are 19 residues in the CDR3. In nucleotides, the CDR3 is TGTGCCAGCAGCTACCCGGTGGTAGCGGGGGGGGATTACCAAGAGACCCAGTACTTC. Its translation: CASSYPVVAGGDYQETQYF.

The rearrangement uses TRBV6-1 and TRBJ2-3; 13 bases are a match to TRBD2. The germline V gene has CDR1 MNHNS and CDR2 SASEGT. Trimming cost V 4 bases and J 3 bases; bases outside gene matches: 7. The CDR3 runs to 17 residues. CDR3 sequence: CASSGRTSGSRTDTQYF. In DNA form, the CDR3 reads TGTGCCAGCAGTGGAAGGACTAGCGGGAGTAGAACAGATACGCAGTATTTT.

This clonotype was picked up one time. For the CDR3, the DNA is TGTGCCAGCACCAGACGGGACCAGCCTGAAAAACTGTTTTTT. Protein: CASTRRDQPEKLFF. The chain joins TRBV5-4 to TRBJ1-4, with TRBD1 as a possible D gene (5 bases). CDR3 size: 14 residues. The V end lost 6 bases, the J end lost 7 bases, and 16 bases lay between the germline ends. CDR1 is SGHNT and CDR2 is YYREEE in the germline V gene (reference sequence).

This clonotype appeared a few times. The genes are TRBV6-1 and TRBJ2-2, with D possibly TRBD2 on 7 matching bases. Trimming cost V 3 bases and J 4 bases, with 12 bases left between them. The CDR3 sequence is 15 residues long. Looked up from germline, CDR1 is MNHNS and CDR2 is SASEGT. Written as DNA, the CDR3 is TGTGCCAGCAGTGAGAGGGGGGGCATCACCGGGGAGCTGTTTTTT. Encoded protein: CASSERGGITGELFF.

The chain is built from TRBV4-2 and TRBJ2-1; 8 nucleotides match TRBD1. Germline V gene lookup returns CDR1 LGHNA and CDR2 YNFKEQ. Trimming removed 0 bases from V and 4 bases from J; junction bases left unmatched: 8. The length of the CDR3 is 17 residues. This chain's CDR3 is CASSQEQTGEYYNEQFF. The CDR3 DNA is TGTGCCAGCAGCCAAGAACAGACAGGGGAATATTACAATGAGCAGTTCTTC.

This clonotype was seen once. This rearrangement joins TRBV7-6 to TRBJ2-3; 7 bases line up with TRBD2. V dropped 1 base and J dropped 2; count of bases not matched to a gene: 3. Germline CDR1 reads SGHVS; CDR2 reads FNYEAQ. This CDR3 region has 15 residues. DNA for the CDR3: TGTGCCAGCAGCTTAGGGGGACTACCCACAGATACGCAGTATTTT. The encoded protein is CASSLGGLPTDTQYF. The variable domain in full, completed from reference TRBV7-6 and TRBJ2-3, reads GAGVSQSPRYKVTKRGQDVALRCDPISGHVSLYWYRQALGQGPEFLTYFNYEAQQDKSGLPNDRFSAERPEGSISTLTIQRTEQRDSAMYRCASSLGGLPTDTQYFGPGTRLTVL.

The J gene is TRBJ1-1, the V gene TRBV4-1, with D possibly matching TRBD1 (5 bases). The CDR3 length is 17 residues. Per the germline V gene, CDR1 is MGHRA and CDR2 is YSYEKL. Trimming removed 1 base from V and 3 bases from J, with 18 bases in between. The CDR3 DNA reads TGCGCCAGCAGCCAAGCATCAGGGAGCTTGGTCGACACTGAAGCTTTCTTT. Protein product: CASSQASGSLVDTEAFF.

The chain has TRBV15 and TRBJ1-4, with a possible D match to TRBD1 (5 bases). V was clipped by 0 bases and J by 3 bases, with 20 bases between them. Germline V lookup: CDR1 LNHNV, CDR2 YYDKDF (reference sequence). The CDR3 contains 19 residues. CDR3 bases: TGTGCCACCAGCAGAGATCATGAAAAGGGGAATAAGGCTAATGAAAAACTGTTTTTT. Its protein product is CATSRDHEKGNKANEKLFF.